A single sample gave rise to the 26 T cell receptor beta chains below, sequenced in a study of T cells expressing NK-cell markers. TCRdb reanalyzed the 5' RACE reads and collapses them to one entry per CDR3 protein, without DNA. The sample shows about 32,000 distinct CDR3 sequences, and 50% to 75% sits with its ten largest clones. The specimen sequenced was blood T cells: a sorted CD56 or NKG2C T cell subset, CD4+ or CD8+ T cells, or bulk PBMC T cells (not recorded which). The source of these receptors is a woman between 18 and 70 years old in good health.

The chain couples TRBV5-1 to TRBJ2-3; TCRdb selects TRBD1, and the lack of DNA leaves this call unchecked. The germline V gene encodes CDR1 SGHRS and CDR2 YFSETQ. The CDR3 is 14 amino acids. The CDR3 sequence: CASSLLGGTDTQYF.

The rearrangement links TRBV10-3 to TRBJ2-7. The germline CDR1 and CDR2 sequences are ENHRY and SYGVKD. The CDR3 has 11 residues. The CDR3 spells CAISEDYEQYF.

The chain recombines TRBV2 with TRBJ2-7; TCRdb returns TRBD1, unconfirmable since there is no DNA. This CDR3 region has 13 residues. The germline gives CDR1 SNHLY, CDR2 FYNNEI. CDR3 sequence reads: CAGGTGGIYEQYF.

V gene TRBV20-1 combines with J gene TRBJ2-6; without DNA, the TCRdb call of TRBD2 cannot be checked. Germline assignment: CDR1 DFQATT and CDR2 SNEGSKA (reference sequence). The CDR3 contains 17 residues. The CDR3 loop reads CSALSTSGGAWANVLTF.

V gene TRBV20-1 combines with J gene TRBJ2-1; TCRdb calls TRBD2, which cannot be checked without DNA. This CDR3 spans 14 amino acids. From germline, CDR1 is DFQATT and CDR2 SNEGSKA (reference sequence). The CDR3 loop reads CSASGNYGYNEQFF.

This sequence joins TRBV3-1 and TRBJ2-1; absent DNA, TCRdb's TRBD1 call cannot be checked. CDR1 and CDR2 (germline): LGHDT, YNNKEL (reference sequence). The CDR3 sequence is 12 residues long. The CDR3 loop reads CASSHPGGEQFF.

The chain carries TRBV2 and TRBJ2-5; lacking DNA, the TRBD2 call made by TCRdb goes unchecked. Germline V lookup: CDR1 SNHLY, CDR2 FYNNEI. The CDR3 runs to 15 residues. The chain's CDR3 is CASSDQLAGEETQYF. The full variable domain, its missing parts supplied by reference TRBV2 and TRBJ2-5, is EPEVTQTPSHQVTQMGQEVILRCVPISNHLYFYWYRQILGQKVEFLVSFYNNEISEKSEIFDDQFSVERPDGSNFTLKIRSTKLEDSAMYFCASSDQLAGEETQYFGPGTRLLVL.

The genes are TRBV15 and TRBJ2-4; TCRdb gives TRBD1 as the D gene, but with no DNA this cannot be confirmed. Germline CDR1 and CDR2: LNHNV and YYDKDF (reference sequence). The CDR3 has 18 residues. The CDR3: CATSRPGQGGSGSNIQYF.

This rearrangement joins TRBV4-1 to TRBJ1-2; the D call from TCRdb, TRBD1, cannot be confirmed without DNA. CDR1 MGHRA and CDR2 YSYEKL come from the germline V gene. The CDR3 loop spans 17 amino acids. CDR3: CASSQDTRTGGHYGYTF.

The chain joins TRBV20-1 to TRBJ2-5; absent DNA, TCRdb's TRBD2 call cannot be checked. Germline loops: CDR1 DFQATT, CDR2 SNEGSKA (reference sequence). This CDR3 is built from 15 residues. The CDR3: CSARPLAGVGETQYF.

The rearrangement uses TRBV6-4 and TRBJ2-3; as DNA is missing, the TRBD2 call by TCRdb cannot be tested. Germline-derived CDR1 and CDR2 are MRHNA and SNTAGT. This CDR3 has 16 amino acids. The CDR3 sequence is CASSEGDSGVIDTQYF.

This chain links TRBV5-1 with TRBJ2-2; as DNA is missing, the TRBD2 call by TCRdb cannot be tested. The CDR3 has 14 amino acids. Per the germline V gene, CDR1 is SGHRS and CDR2 is YFSETQ. The CDR3 reads CASSIAEDTGELFF. Using reference TRBV5-1 and TRBJ2-2 for the parts outside the CDR3, the full variable domain is KAGVTQTPRYLIKTRGQQVTLSCSPISGHRSVSWYQQTPGQGLQFLFEYFSETQRNKGNFPGRFSGRQFSNSRSEMNVSTLELGDSALYLCASSIAEDTGELFFGEGSRLTVL.

J is TRBJ2-1 and V is TRBV20-1; TCRdb selects TRBD1, and the lack of DNA leaves this call unchecked. Germline CDR1 reads DFQATT; CDR2 reads SNEGSKA (reference sequence). The CDR3 contains 15 residues. The CDR3 loop reads CSASWGALGYNEQFF.

V is TRBV4-1 and J is TRBJ2-2. CDR1 and CDR2 from the germline V gene are MGHRA and YSYEKL. This CDR3 is 17 amino acids long. This CDR3 reads CASSQGRQITNTGELFF.

J is TRBJ2-7 and V is TRBV20-1; checking the TCRdb D call of TRBD2 is not possible without DNA. The CDR3 runs to 14 residues. From germline, CDR1 is DFQATT and CDR2 SNEGSKA (reference sequence). The CDR3 sequence is CSARALAGSNKQYF.

J is TRBJ2-3 and V is TRBV5-1; the D gene TCRdb calls, TRBD1, cannot be checked with no DNA. This CDR3 contains 15 residues. Germline lookup yields CDR1 SGHRS and CDR2 YFSETQ. This CDR3 reads CASSLVYRSTDTQYF.

This rearrangement joins TRBV4-1 to TRBJ1-1. CDR3 length equals 12 residues. CDR1 and CDR2 (germline): MGHRA, YSYEKL. The CDR3 region is CASREGSTEAFF.

V is TRBV5-6 and J is TRBJ1-1. Per germline, CDR1 SGHDT and CDR2 YYEEEE. This CDR3 has 14 amino acids. This CDR3 reads CASSLGESHTEAFF.

This chain uses TRBV20-1 with TRBJ2-1; TCRdb selects TRBD1, and the lack of DNA leaves this call unchecked. In germline, CDR1 is DFQATT, CDR2 SNEGSKA (reference sequence). CDR3 length: 14 residues. The chain's CDR3 is CSARHGGADNEQFF.

The chain joins TRBV7-9 to TRBJ2-1; TCRdb selects TRBD1, and the lack of DNA leaves this call unchecked. CDR1 is SEHNR and CDR2 is FQNEAQ in the germline V gene (reference sequence). This CDR3 comprises 12 residues. CDR3 residues: CASMTGGIEQFF.

The chain couples TRBV5-1 to TRBJ1-2; TCRdb calls TRBD1, which cannot be checked without DNA. The germline CDR1 and CDR2 sequences are SGHRS and YFSETQ. CDR3 size: 16 residues. The CDR3 is CASSFGQGAPSDGYTF.

The rearrangement uses TRBV27 and TRBJ1-1. This CDR3 has 14 amino acids. The germline gives CDR1 MNHEY, CDR2 SMNVEV (reference sequence). CDR3 in amino acids: CASSLGRVGTEAFF.

V is TRBV12-3 or TRBV12-4 and J is TRBJ1-1. This CDR3 has 13 amino acids. CDR3 protein: CASSLNRNTEAFF.

The chain combines TRBV7-9 with TRBJ2-1; TCRdb picks TRBD1, but there is no DNA to check that call. Germline V CDR1 and CDR2: SEHNR, FQNEAQ (reference sequence). CDR3 length equals 14 residues. CDR3 sequence: CASRQNRGWNEQFF.

The chain uses TRBV27 and TRBJ2-7. Per the germline V gene, CDR1 is MNHEY and CDR2 is SMNVEV (reference sequence). The CDR3 has 16 amino acids. The CDR3 loop is CASSLLVGLAPYEQYF.

The rearrangement joins TRBV7-6 to TRBJ2-2; no DNA is available, so the TRBD1 call from TCRdb remains unchecked. CDR3 size: 13 residues. The V gene's germline CDR1 is SGHVS and CDR2 FNYEAQ. CDR3 sequence: CASRDSYTGELFF. Together with reference TRBV7-6 and TRBJ2-2, the CDR3 gives the full variable domain: GAGVSQSPRYKVTKRGQDVALRCDPISGHVSLYWYRQALGQGPEFLTYFNYEAQQDKSGLPNDRFSAERPEGSISTLTIQRTEQRDSAMYRCASRDSYTGELFFGEGSRLTVL.